The 11 T cell receptor beta chains reported below all come from one sample, sequenced in a study of tumor-infiltrating lymphocytes in primary liver carcinoma. Using a constant-region primer together with ProtoScript II reverse transcriptase, TCR beta cDNA was made from about 500 ng of total RNA. Three nested multiplex PCR rounds, a slightly modified ARM-PCR, produced the libraries for TCR beta. Investigators reported that the first two PCR rounds, at around 9 cycles each, used TRBV1-TRBV30 forward primers with a C-beta reverse primer. TCRdb independently ran MiXCR on the multiplex PCR reads; one entry per CDR3 protein. The sample comprises some 320,000 distinct CDR3 sequences, around three fifths of which are singletons, and 9% rests with the top ten. The researchers obtained blood RNA from unsorted whole blood and also extracted germline DNA. The sequencing sample was made of peripheral blood. The receptor set was obtained from a man aged 35-49 years with primary liver carcinoma and hepatitis B virus infection.

This clonotype was found many times. This clone may be a read error of a much larger clone one base away. V usage is TRBV11-2 and J usage is TRBJ2-5, with D possibly TRBD2 on 7 matching bases. This CDR3 is built from 14 residues. Trimming cost V 5 bases and J 4 bases, with 14 bases left between them. CDR1 and CDR2 (germline): SGHAT, FQNNGV. The CDR3 here is CASSPRRGGETQYF. CDR3 nucleotides: TGTGCCAGCAGCCCTCGAAGGGGGGGAGAGACCCAGTACTTC.

About this clonotype itself: A read error is possible here, since a much larger clone lies one base away. This chain links TRBV29-1 with TRBJ2-1, with 8 bases lining up with TRBD2. The CDR3 has 13 amino acids. Germline CDR1 and CDR2: SQVTM and ANQGSEA. The CDR3 bases are TGCAGGTTCGCGGCCCTCAGCGGGAGTGAGCAGTTCTTC. This translates into CRFAALSGSEQFF.

A word on this clonotype: Being one base from a much bigger clone, this may be a read error. V usage is TRBV6-1 and J usage is TRBJ1-5; no firm D call. V lost 5 bases and J lost 3, with 11 bases in between. This CDR3 comprises 14 residues. CDR1 and CDR2 from the germline V gene are MNHNS and SASEGT. This chain's CDR3 is CASSSPLNNQPQHF. The CDR3 DNA follows: TGTGCCAGCAGTAGCCCACTTAACAATCAGCCCCAGCATTTT.

Remarks on this clonotype: This may be a read error, as it is one base from a much larger clone. The genes are TRBV29-1 and TRBJ2-1; D remains unclear. Germline CDR1 SQVTM, CDR2 ANQGSEA. The CDR3 has 12 amino acids. V lost 4 bases to trimming and J lost 3 bases, with 7 bases between them. The CDR3 sequence: CSVGGDYNEQFF. Written as DNA, the CDR3 is TGCAGCGTTGGTGGAGACTACAATGAGCAGTTCTTC.

On this clonotype itself: An end of the junction differs from the germline gene, which may be a read error. This chain links TRBV6-1 with TRBJ2-1, with D unclear. This CDR3 region has 12 residues. Germline assignment: CDR1 MNHNS and CDR2 SASEGT. CDR3 nucleotide sequence: TGTGCCAGCAGGCGTACGGCCGGTGAGCAGTTATTC. This encodes CASRRTAGEQLF.

This clonotype was seen a few times. This chain links TRBV7-6 with TRBJ2-2, with TRBD2 as a possible D gene (6 bases). Trimming took 0 bases from V and 7 from J, leaving 6 bases between them. The V gene's germline CDR1 is SGHVS and CDR2 FNYEAQ. The CDR3 spans 13 residues. The CDR3 reads CASSLARGGELFF. DNA of the CDR3: TGTGCCAGCAGCTTAGCGCGGGGCGGGGAGCTGTTTTTT.

Comment on this clonotype: One end of the junction is discordant with germline, which a read error may explain. DNA of the CDR3: TGCGTCAGCAGCTCTTCAGGAGGCCCTGCTAGCGGCCAAGAGACCCAGTACTTC. This encodes CVSSSSGGPASGQETQYF. This chain links TRBV4-1 with TRBJ2-5; TRBD2 matches 7 bases. Per germline, CDR1 MGHRA and CDR2 YSYEKL. CDR3 length equals 18 residues.

This chain links TRBV7-8 with TRBJ2-7; 7 positions match TRBD2. Germline V lookup: CDR1 SGHVS, CDR2 FQNEAQ. This CDR3 region has 15 residues. Unmatched junction bases numbered 10, after V lost 3 bases and J lost 5 bases. The CDR3 is CASSFQRDYHNEQYF. The CDR3 DNA follows: TGTGCCAGCAGCTTCCAGCGGGACTACCATAACGAGCAGTACTTC.

This clonotype was seen at least ten times. V is TRBV6-1 and J is TRBJ2-2, with TRBD2 as a possible D gene (6 bases). The CDR3 has 15 amino acids. Per germline, CDR1 MNHNS and CDR2 SASEGT. V lost 7 bases to trimming and J lost 0 bases, with 12 bases between them. The CDR3 reads CASIAGTSNTGELFF. The CDR3 nucleotides read TGTGCCAGCATTGCCGGGACTTCGAACACCGGGGAGCTGTTTTTT.

This clonotype was recorded once. This may stem from a read error, because a much larger clone lies one nucleotide away. V is TRBV11-3 and J is TRBJ2-5; possible D gene TRBD2, 5 bases. Germline CDR1 is SGHNT and CDR2 is YENEEA. Trimming cost V 8 bases and J 3 bases, with 13 bases left between them. The CDR3 loop spans 13 amino acids. This CDR3 reads CASGPGREETQYF. CDR3 DNA sequence: TGTGCCAGCGGCCCTGGGAGAGAAGAGACCCAGTACTTC.

About this clonotype itself: It may be a read error: a sequence one base away is much more abundant. The chain uses TRBV5-5 and TRBJ2-1, with D possibly matching TRBD2 (7 bases). The CDR3 has 15 amino acids. Germline V gene lookup returns CDR1 SGHKS and CDR2 YYEKEE (reference sequence). In DNA form, the CDR3 reads TGTGCCAGCAGCTCCCTGGGGGCTAGCGGCAATGGGCAGTTCTTC. This encodes CASSSLGASGNGQFF.